This record concerns one T cell receptor beta chain sequence. This clonotype was observed many times. Its antigen has not been determined. Base quality data are lacking; no much larger clone is found one base away. The data stem from a study of neurological immune-mediated disorders (dated by TCRdb to about 2019). About the investigation overall: Among the roughly 35 multiple sclerosis patients, approximately 31 had relapsing-remitting MS and 3 had secondary progressive MS. Longitudinal samples, technical triplicates and paired sorted CD4+ and CD8+ T-cell subsets, alongside PBMC samples, were included among the roughly 100 TCR-beta libraries. Using UMI-based sequencing, the study compared peripheral blood TCR-beta repertoires from patients with HTLV-I-associated myelopathy (HAM/TSP), patients with multiple sclerosis, and healthy controls. Of the approximately 66 subjects in the cohort, about 14 were HAM/TSP patients, some 34 were multiple sclerosis patients, and some 20 were healthy controls.

cDNA synthesis used template-switch 5'RACE with a primer carrying a 10-nucleotide random unique molecular identifier tagging each TCR transcript. Every sequencing run yielded over 160 million TCR-beta sequences covering 15-18 subjects. The RNeasy kit was used to extract total RNA. The KAPA Real-time Library Amplification kit was used to amplify TCR-beta VDJ regions with primers for the TCR constant region and the 5'RACE anchor. Sample indexes and Illumina adaptors were added in a first PCR, after which library yield was increased in a second PCR. The roughly 650 bp TCR product was size-selected on a 2% E-gel SizeSelection system after Ampure bead purification. Before pooling, library quality was checked on a Bioanalyzer, concentration was measured with Qubit, and libraries were quantified with the Kapa Library Quantification kit. Paired-end 2 x 150 bp sequencing of the libraries was performed on an Illumina HiSeq 2500. To increase sequence diversity, roughly 25-31% phiX was spiked into each library pool. The authors' pipeline ran thus. Quality-filtered reads were processed with the UMI-based MiGEC pipeline, which removed over 85% of raw TCR sequences during error correction. VDJ genes were aligned to IMGT germline references, and each clonotype was defined by a unique CDR3 amino acid sequence together with V-J genes. VDJtools evaluated clonal expansion, Shannon diversity and CDR3 relatedness (CalcPairwiseDistances, ClusterSamples); CLCbio workbench built phylogenetic trees. Expanded clones were defined as having at least 8 unique UMIs, based on coefficient-of-variation modelling across technical triplicates. The public reads were reprocessed in TCRdb via fastp at Q25 and MiXCR, keeping in-frame beta chains. Every distinct CDR3 protein forms one entry, paired with its most common genes and DNA. These V and J calls are TCRdb output, not the study's own analysis. For this sample the table gives about 40,000 distinct CDR3 sequences, of which 2.5% were detected only once. The ten largest clones take up 2% to 2.5% of the sample.

V and J are truncated by 2 bases and 3 bases respectively, leaving an intervening sequence of 7 bases. From its cysteine to its phenylalanine, the CDR3 spans 13 amino acids. Only CDR3 DNA remains: 39 bases, in frame from the first base. Per the germline V gene (reference sequence), DFQATT is the CDR1 and SNEGSKA is the CDR2. For the unsorted PBMC libraries, 2 million PBMCs were stored in RNAlater at -80 degrees C until RNA extraction and were used to generate the libraries. Multiple sclerosis patients were enrolled in a US clinical protocol under which disease progression was evaluated by magnetic resonance imaging. Peripheral blood was subjected to Ficoll-Hypaque density gradient centrifugation to isolate PBMCs, which were then cryopreserved in liquid nitrogen. The research as a whole found: Repertoires from 18 of 34 MS patients were grouped by phylogenetic analysis into a cluster of related CDR3 sequences, suggesting a possible repertoire-level signature. No identical CDR3 amino acid sequences were shared among expanded clones across subjects, suggesting private TCR-beta repertoires in all groups. No clinical or MRI features were associated with the MS cluster, and the authors said that larger cohorts are needed. TCR clonal expansion was highest in HAM/TSP patients and lowest in MS patients, with MS patients falling below even healthy controls.

Sequenced sample: PBMCs. Recombination joined TRBV20-1 with TRBJ1-4; no confident D gene assignment can be made. The sequence was collected from a middle-aged man with multiple sclerosis. The CDR3 protein is CSARSGPNEKLFF. The bases are TGCAGTGCTAGAAGTGGACCTAATGAAAAACTGTTTTTT.